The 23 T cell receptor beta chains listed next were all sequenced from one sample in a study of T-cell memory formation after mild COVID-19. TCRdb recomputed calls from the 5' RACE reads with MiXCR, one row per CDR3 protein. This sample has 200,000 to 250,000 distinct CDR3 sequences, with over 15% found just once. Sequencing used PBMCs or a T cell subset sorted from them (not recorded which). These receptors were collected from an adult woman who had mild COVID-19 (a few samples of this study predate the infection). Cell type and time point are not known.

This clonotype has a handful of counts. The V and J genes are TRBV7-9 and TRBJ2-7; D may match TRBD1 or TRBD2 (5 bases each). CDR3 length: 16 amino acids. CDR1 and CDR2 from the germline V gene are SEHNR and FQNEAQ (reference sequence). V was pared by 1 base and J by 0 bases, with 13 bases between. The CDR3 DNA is TGTGCCAGCAGCTTAGAGAGAGGGGTTAGCTCCTACGAGCAGTACTTC. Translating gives CASSLERGVSSYEQYF.

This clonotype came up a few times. The CDR3 DNA is TGCGCCAGCAGCCAAGGGCCTACCCCGGGGGCCCAGCATTTT. This encodes CASSQGPTPGAQHF. The chain joins TRBV4-3 to TRBJ1-5; D perhaps matches TRBD1 (5 bases). Trimming removed 1 base from V and 11 bases from J, with 15 bases in between. Per the germline V gene, CDR1 is LGHNA and CDR2 is YSLEER. CDR3 length: 14 residues.

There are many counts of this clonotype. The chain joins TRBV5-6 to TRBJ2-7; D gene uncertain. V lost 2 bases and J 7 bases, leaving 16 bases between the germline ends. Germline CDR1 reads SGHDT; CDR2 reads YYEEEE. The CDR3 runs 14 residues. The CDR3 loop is CASSFGRSSLEQYF. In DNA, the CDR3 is TGTGCCAGCAGCTTTGGACGGTCTTCATTAGAGCAGTACTTC.

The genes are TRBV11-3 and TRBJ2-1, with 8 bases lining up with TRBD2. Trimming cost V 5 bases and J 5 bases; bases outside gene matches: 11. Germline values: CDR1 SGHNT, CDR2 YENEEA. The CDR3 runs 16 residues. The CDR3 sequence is CASSPRGAGGHNEQFF. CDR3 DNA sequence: TGTGCCAGCAGCCCGCGGGGGGCGGGAGGACACAATGAGCAGTTCTTC.

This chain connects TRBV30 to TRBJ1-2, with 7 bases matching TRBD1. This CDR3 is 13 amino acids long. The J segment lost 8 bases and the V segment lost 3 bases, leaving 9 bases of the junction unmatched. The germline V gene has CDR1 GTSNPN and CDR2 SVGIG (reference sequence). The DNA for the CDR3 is TGTGCCTGGAGCCGCACAGGGGTAGGAGGCTACACCTTC. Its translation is CAWSRTGVGGYTF.

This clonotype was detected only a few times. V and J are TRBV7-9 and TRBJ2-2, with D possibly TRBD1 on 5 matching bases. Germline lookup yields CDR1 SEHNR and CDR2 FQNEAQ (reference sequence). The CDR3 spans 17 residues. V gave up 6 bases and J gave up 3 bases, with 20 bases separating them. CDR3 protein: CASSHKRTTTYTGELFF. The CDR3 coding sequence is TGTGCCAGCAGTCATAAGAGGACAACTACCTACACCGGGGAGCTGTTTTTT.

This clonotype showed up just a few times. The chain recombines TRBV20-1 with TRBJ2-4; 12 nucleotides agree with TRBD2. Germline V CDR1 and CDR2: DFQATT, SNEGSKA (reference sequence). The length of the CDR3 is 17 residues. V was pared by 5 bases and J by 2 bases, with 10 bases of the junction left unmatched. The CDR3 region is CSAPRLAGGPTKNIQYF. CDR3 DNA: TGCAGTGCTCCCAGGCTAGCGGGGGGGCCGACCAAAAACATTCAGTACTTC.

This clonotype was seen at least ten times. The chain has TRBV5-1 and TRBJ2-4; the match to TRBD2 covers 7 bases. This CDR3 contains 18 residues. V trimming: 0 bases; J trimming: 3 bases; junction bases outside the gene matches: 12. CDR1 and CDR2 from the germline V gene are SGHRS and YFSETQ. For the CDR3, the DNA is TGCGCCAGCAGCTTGGGGCGGGGGACGCATCATAGCAAAAACATTCAGTACTTC. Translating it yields CASSLGRGTHHSKNIQYF. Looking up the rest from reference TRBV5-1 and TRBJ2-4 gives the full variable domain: KAGVTQTPRYLIKTRGQQVTLSCSPISGHRSVSWYQQTPGQGLQFLFEYFSETQRNKGNFPGRFSGRQFSNSRSEMNVSTLELGDSALYLCASSLGRGTHHSKNIQYFGAGTRLSVL.

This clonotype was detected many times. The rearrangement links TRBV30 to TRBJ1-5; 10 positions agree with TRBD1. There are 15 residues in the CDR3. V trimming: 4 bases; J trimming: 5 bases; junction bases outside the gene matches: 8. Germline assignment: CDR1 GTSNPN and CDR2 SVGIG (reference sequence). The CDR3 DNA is TGTGCCTGGAAAGGCGGGACAGGGGATTATCAGCCCCAGCATTTT. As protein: CAWKGGTGDYQPQHF. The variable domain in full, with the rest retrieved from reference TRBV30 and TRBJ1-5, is SQTIHQWPATLVQPVGSPLSLECTVEGTSNPNLYWYRQAAGRGLQLLFYSVGIGQISSEVPQNLSASRPQDRQFILSSKKLLLSDSGFYLCAWKGGTGDYQPQHFGDGTRLSIL.

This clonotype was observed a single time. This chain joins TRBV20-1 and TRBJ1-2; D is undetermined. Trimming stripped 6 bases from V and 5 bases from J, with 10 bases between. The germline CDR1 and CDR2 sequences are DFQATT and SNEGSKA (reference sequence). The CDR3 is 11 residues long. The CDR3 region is CSATDRYGYTF. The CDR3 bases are TGCAGTGCCACGGACCGTTATGGCTACACCTTC.

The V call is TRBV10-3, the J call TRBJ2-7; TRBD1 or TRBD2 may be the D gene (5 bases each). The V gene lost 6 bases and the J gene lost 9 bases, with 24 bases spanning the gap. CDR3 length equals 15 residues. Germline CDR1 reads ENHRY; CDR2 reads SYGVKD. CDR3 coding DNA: TGTGCCATCAGCAGCCGGGACGCCCGTTACGCGACGCAGTACTTC. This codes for CAISSRDARYATQYF.

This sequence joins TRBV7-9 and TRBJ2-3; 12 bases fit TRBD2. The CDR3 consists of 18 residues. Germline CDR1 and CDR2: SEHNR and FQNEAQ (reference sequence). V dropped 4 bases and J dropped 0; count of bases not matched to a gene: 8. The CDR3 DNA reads TGTGCCAGCAGCTCGGGACTAGCGGGTTCGATCAGCACAGATACGCAGTATTTT. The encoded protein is CASSSGLAGSISTDTQYF.

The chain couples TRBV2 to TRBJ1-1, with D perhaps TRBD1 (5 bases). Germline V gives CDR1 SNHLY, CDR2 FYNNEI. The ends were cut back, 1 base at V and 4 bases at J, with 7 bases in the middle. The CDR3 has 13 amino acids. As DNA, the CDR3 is TGTGCCAGCAGTGAAGTGGGGGGCACTGAAGCTTTCTTT. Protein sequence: CASSEVGGTEAFF.

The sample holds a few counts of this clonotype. CDR3 bases: TGTGCCAGCAGCCGAGGGTGGAGGGGGCCACTCTCCTACGAGCAGTACTTC. This codes for CASSRGWRGPLSYEQYF. This chain uses TRBV3-1 with TRBJ2-7, with D possibly matching TRBD1 (7 bases). In germline, CDR1 is LGHDT, CDR2 YNNKEL (reference sequence). CDR3 size: 17 residues. The V and J ends lost 4 bases and 0 bases respectively, with 19 bases between them.

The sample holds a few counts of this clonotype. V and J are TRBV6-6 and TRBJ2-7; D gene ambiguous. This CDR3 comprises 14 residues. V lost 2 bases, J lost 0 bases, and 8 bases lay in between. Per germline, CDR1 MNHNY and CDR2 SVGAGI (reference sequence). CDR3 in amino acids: CASSYAESSYEQYF. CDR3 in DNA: TGTGCCAGCAGTTACGCGGAGAGCTCCTACGAGCAGTACTTC.

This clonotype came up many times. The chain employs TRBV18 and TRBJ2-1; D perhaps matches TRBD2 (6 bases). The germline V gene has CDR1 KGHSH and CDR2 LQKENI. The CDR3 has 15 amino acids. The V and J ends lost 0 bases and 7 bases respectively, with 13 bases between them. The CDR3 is CASSPPLLAPNEQFF. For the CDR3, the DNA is TGTGCCAGCTCACCACCGTTACTAGCTCCTAATGAGCAGTTCTTC.

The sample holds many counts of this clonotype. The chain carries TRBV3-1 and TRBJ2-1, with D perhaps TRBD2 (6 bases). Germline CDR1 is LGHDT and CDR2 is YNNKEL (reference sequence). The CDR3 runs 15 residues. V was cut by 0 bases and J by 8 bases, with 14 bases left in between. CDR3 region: CASSQDRVSGDEQFF. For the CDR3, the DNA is TGTGCCAGCAGCCAAGATCGAGTTAGCGGCGATGAGCAGTTCTTC.

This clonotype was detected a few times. The CDR3 reads CASSSGDGRGLYEQYF. The CDR3 DNA is TGTGCCAGCAGCTCAGGCGATGGTCGGGGGTTGTACGAGCAGTACTTC. V and J are TRBV7-9 and TRBJ2-7; maybe TRBD2 (6 bases). This CDR3 spans 16 amino acids. Trimming took 4 bases from V and 4 from J, leaving 20 bases between them. Germline values: CDR1 SEHNR, CDR2 FQNEAQ (reference sequence). The full variable domain, its missing parts supplied by reference TRBV7-9 and TRBJ2-7, is DTGVSQNPRHKITKRGQNVTFRCDPISEHNRLYWYRQTLGQGPEFLTYFQNEAQLEKSRLLSDRFSAERPKGSFSTLEIQRTEQGDSAMYLCASSSGDGRGLYEQYFGPGTRLTVT.

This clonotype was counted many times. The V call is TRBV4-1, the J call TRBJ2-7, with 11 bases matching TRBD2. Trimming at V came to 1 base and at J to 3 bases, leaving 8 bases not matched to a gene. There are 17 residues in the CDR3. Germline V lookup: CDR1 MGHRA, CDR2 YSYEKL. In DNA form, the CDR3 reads TGCGCCAGCAGCCAAGTAACTAGCGGGGGTACGAGCTACGAGCAGTACTTC. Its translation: CASSQVTSGGTSYEQYF.

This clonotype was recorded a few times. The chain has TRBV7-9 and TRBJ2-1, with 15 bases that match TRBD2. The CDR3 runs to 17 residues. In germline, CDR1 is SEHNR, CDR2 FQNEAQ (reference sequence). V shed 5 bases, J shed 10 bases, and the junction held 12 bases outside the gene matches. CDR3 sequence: CASSPPGLAGGRREQFF. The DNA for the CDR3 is TGTGCCAGCAGCCCCCCAGGACTAGCGGGAGGGCGTAGGGAGCAGTTCTTC.

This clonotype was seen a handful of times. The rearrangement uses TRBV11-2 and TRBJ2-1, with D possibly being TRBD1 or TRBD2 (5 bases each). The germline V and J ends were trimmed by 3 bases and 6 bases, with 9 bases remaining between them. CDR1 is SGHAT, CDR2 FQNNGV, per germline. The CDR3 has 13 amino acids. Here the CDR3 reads CASSFGTTNEQFF. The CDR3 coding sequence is TGTGCCAGCAGCTTTGGGACCACCAATGAGCAGTTCTTC.

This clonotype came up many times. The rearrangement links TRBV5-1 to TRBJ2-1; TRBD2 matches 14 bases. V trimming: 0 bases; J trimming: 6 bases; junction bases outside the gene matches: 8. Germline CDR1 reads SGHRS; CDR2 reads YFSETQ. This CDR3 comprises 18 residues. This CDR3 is CASSLAPPTSGRANEQFF. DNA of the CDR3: TGCGCCAGCAGCTTGGCTCCCCCGACTAGCGGGAGGGCCAATGAGCAGTTCTTC.

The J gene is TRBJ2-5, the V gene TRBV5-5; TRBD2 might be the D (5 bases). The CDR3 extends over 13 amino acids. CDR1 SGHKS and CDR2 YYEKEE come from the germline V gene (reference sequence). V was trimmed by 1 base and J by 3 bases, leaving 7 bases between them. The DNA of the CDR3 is TGTGCCAGCAGCTTGCCAGCGGAAGAGACCCAGTACTTC. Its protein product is CASSLPAEETQYF. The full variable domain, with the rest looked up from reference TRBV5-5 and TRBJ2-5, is DAGVTQSPTHLIKTRGQQVTLRCSPISGHKSVSWYQQVLGQGPQFIFQYYEKEERGRGNFPDRFSARQFPNYSSELNVNALLLGDSALYLCASSLPAEETQYFGPGTRLLVL.